The 32 T cell receptor beta chains presented below share a single source sample, sequenced in a study of Graves' ophthalmopathy and Graves' hyperthyroidism. Amplification of TCR beta CDR3 regions used RNA transcripts. Amplification began with first-round RT-PCR using HTBI primers, then second-round multiplex PCR was performed. One entry per CDR3 protein results from TCRdb running MiXCR on the multiplex PCR reads. The sample yields 200,000 to 250,000 distinct CDR3 sequences, roughly a fifth seen once. The material sequenced was peripheral blood. These TCRs come from a woman between 50 and 59 years old with Graves' ophthalmopathy.

This clonotype has at least ten counts. This chain connects TRBV29-1 to TRBJ1-1; 9 bases align to TRBD1. The length of the CDR3 is 13 residues. V dropped 7 bases and J dropped 1; count of bases not matched to a gene: 4. CDR1 and CDR2 from the germline V gene are SQVTM and ANQGSEA. The CDR3 DNA reads as TGCAGCGCCGCGGGACAGGGGAACACTGAAGCTTTCTTT. The encoded protein is CSAAGQGNTEAFF.

This clonotype was picked up a small number of times. The rearrangement joins TRBV4-2 to TRBJ2-2; 7 bases are a match to TRBD2. Losses at the gene ends were 3 bases for V and 2 bases for J; bases not matched to a gene: 12. CDR1 is LGHNA, CDR2 YNFKEQ, per germline. The CDR3 loop spans 18 amino acids. The CDR3 DNA follows: TGTGCCAGCAGCCATTCCCCGGTAGCGGGTATAAACACCGGGGAGCTGTTTTTT. This encodes CASSHSPVAGINTGELFF.

This clonotype was seen many times. V and J are TRBV2 and TRBJ1-2; unclear D gene. Germline loops: CDR1 SNHLY, CDR2 FYNNEI. This CDR3 contains 14 residues. V lost 0 bases to trimming and J lost 2 bases, with 7 bases between them. CDR3 sequence: CASSEASRNYGYTF. CDR3 bases: TGTGCCAGCAGTGAAGCTTCCAGAAACTATGGCTACACCTTC.

This clonotype was recorded many times. The junction shows a germline mismatch at one end, possibly a read error. The CDR3 reads CSVEERGRLASF. The CDR3 DNA reads as TGCAGCGTTGAAGAGAGGGGGAGACTAGCGAGTTTC. The rearrangement joins TRBV29-1 to TRBJ2-5; TRBD2 matches 8 bases. CDR3 size: 12 residues. CDR1 is SQVTM, CDR2 ANQGSEA, per germline.

This chain connects TRBV11-2 to TRBJ1-6; D may be TRBD1 (6 bases). Germline values: CDR1 SGHAT, CDR2 FQNNGV. Trimming took off 6 bases at V and 2 bases at J, with 14 bases between the two ends. CDR3 length: 16 residues. CDR3 nucleotide sequence: TGTGCCAGCAGTATGGGGGGCGCGGCCTATAATTCACCCCTCCACTTT. This codes for CASSMGGAAYNSPLHF. Drawing the rest from reference TRBV11-2 and TRBJ1-6, the complete variable domain is EAGVAQSPRYKIIEKRQSVAFWCNPISGHATLYWYQQILGQGPKLLIQFQNNGVVDDSQLPKDRFSAERLKGVDSTLKIQPAKLEDSAVYLCASSMGGAAYNSPLHFGNGTRLTVT.

This clonotype was found many times. V gene TRBV20-1 combines with J gene TRBJ2-7; D ambiguous. Per the germline V gene, CDR1 is DFQATT and CDR2 is SNEGSKA (reference sequence). V gave up 3 bases and J gave up 3 bases, with 18 bases separating them. There are 15 residues in the CDR3. The CDR3 spells CSASDSTHGRYEQYF. The CDR3 bases are TGCAGTGCTAGTGACTCGACCCACGGACGCTACGAGCAGTACTTC.

This clonotype has a count of ten or more. The rearrangement joins TRBV12-3 or TRBV12-4 to TRBJ1-1; D unresolved. The CDR3 length is 13 residues. V was clipped by 3 bases and J by 1 base, with 6 bases between them. CDR3 coding DNA: TGTGCCAGCAGTTTGCCGGGGAACACTGAAGCTTTCTTT. Translation gives CASSLPGNTEAFF.

There are many counts of this clonotype. The chain recombines TRBV2 with TRBJ2-5; 9 positions agree with TRBD2. This CDR3 is 14 amino acids long. CDR1 is SNHLY, CDR2 FYNNEI, per germline. Unmatched junction bases numbered 6, after V lost 2 bases and J lost 8 bases. CDR3 loop: CASSELTSGNTQYF. In nucleotides, the CDR3 is TGTGCCAGCAGTGAATTGACTAGCGGAAACACCCAGTACTTC.

The chain is built from TRBV6-5 and TRBJ1-1; D remains ambiguous. In germline, CDR1 is MNHEY, CDR2 SVGAGI. Deletions cut 0 bases from V and 1 base from J, with 6 bases between. The CDR3 contains 14 residues. CDR3 nucleotide sequence: TGTGCCAGCAGTTACTCGCCAGGGAACACTGAAGCTTTCTTT. Translation: CASSYSPGNTEAFF.

The CDR3 sequence: CASSRTVETGELFF. Written as DNA, the CDR3 is TGTGCCAGCAGCAGGACAGTTGAAACCGGGGAGCTGTTTTTT. The chain links TRBV6-2 or TRBV6-3 to TRBJ2-2; D is possibly TRBD1 (6 bases). Trimming took off 6 bases at V and 5 bases at J, with 13 bases between the two ends. The CDR3 extends over 14 amino acids. Germline CDR1 reads MNHEY; CDR2 reads SVGEGT.

V and J are TRBV12-3 or TRBV12-4 and TRBJ1-5, with 8 nucleotides matching TRBD1. The CDR3 sequence is 15 residues long. V was clipped by 3 bases and J by 6 bases; unmatched bases: 7. The CDR3 bases are TGTGCCAGCAGTTTTCGCCAGGGGGCAGCTCAGCCCCAGCATTTT. Protein: CASSFRQGAAQPQHF.

This rearrangement joins TRBV7-2 to TRBJ1-5, with a weak D call TRBD1 (5 bases). V lost 6 bases and J lost 6, with 18 bases in between. The CDR3 is made up of 15 amino acids. Germline lookup yields CDR1 SGHTA and CDR2 FQGNSA. The chain's CDR3 is CASSPTAGAVQPQHF. The DNA of the CDR3 is TGTGCCAGCAGTCCTACCGCTGGGGCCGTTCAGCCCCAGCATTTT.

Many counts were recorded for this clonotype. At one end the junction does not follow the germline gene, possibly because of a read error. This sequence joins TRBV12-3 or TRBV12-4 and TRBJ1-1; D remains unclear. The CDR3 runs to 14 residues. The CDR3: CASSSRTTNAEAFF. For the CDR3, the DNA is TGTGCCAGCAGTTCCCGTACAACGAACGCTGAAGCTTTCTTT.

This clonotype was detected once. The chain uses TRBV6-5 and TRBJ1-1, with D unclear. The germline V gene encodes CDR1 MNHEY and CDR2 SVGAGI. The length of the CDR3 is 14 residues. The V end was cut by 3 bases, the J end by 3 bases, with 11 bases between. The CDR3 region is CASSYADGYTEAFF. DNA of the CDR3: TGTGCCAGCAGTTATGCAGACGGTTACACTGAAGCTTTCTTT.

This clonotype came up many times. CDR3 protein: CASSQDAGVKNSPLHF. The CDR3 coding sequence is TGCGCCAGCAGCCAAGATGCAGGGGTCAAGAATTCACCCCTCCACTTT. The V call is TRBV4-1, the J call TRBJ1-6; tentative D call: TRBD1 (6 bases). V lost 0 bases, J lost 7 bases, and 13 bases lay in between. This CDR3 is 16 amino acids long. From germline, CDR1 is MGHRA and CDR2 YSYEKL.

Concerning this clonotype itself: One base away lies a much larger clone, so this may be a sequencing read error. V is TRBV3-1 and J is TRBJ2-7; D not resolved. Germline-derived CDR1 and CDR2 are LGHDT and YNNKEL (reference sequence). The V and J ends lost 1 base and 3 bases respectively, with 4 bases between them. The CDR3 is 12 residues long. The CDR3 DNA reads TGTGCCAGCAGCCAAGCCGTCTACGAGCAGTACTTC. Amino acid sequence: CASSQAVYEQYF.

The chain employs TRBV18 and TRBJ2-7; tentative D call: TRBD1 (6 bases). Germline CDR1 reads KGHSH; CDR2 reads LQKENI. The CDR3 is 15 amino acids. V was shortened by 1 base and J by 1 base, with 11 bases between the two germline ends. As DNA, the CDR3 is TGTGCCAGCTCACCACAGCACAGGGCTTCCTACGAGCAGTACTTC. This codes for CASSPQHRASYEQYF.

This clonotype was detected ten times or more. V gene TRBV12-3 or TRBV12-4 combines with J gene TRBJ1-2; tentatively, D is TRBD1 (5 bases). The V gene lost 3 bases and the J gene lost 1 base, with 15 bases spanning the gap. CDR3 length equals 16 residues. The CDR3 region has the DNA TGTGCCAGCAGTTTGAGGTCCGGGGCACGTAACTATGGCTACACCTTC. It is translated as CASSLRSGARNYGYTF.

This clonotype was recorded at least ten times. The chain has TRBV6-1 and TRBJ2-1; 8 nucleotides align to TRBD1. V was clipped by 6 bases and J by 10 bases; unmatched bases: 8. Germline CDR1 and CDR2: MNHNS and SASEGT. This CDR3 is 13 amino acids long. The CDR3 region has the DNA TGTGCCAGCAGGAGGACAGGGACCGACGAGCAGTTCTTC. Amino acid sequence: CASRRTGTDEQFF.

The chain uses TRBV15 and TRBJ2-5; D is perhaps TRBD1 or TRBD2 (5 bases each). Germline V lookup: CDR1 LNHNV, CDR2 YYDKDF (reference sequence). The ends were cut back, 0 bases at V and 2 bases at J, with 13 bases in the middle. The CDR3 runs to 16 residues. The CDR3 DNA sequence: TGTGCCACCAGCAGAGATGTGGGACGCTTTCAAGAGACCCAGTACTTC. Translation gives CATSRDVGRFQETQYF.

This clonotype occurred many times. The CDR3 DNA sequence: TGTGCCAGCAGTTACATTGGGGGAACTAATGACGAGCAGTACTTC. Amino acid sequence: CASSYIGGTNDEQYF. J is TRBJ2-7 and V is TRBV6-5; either TRBD1 or TRBD2 may fit D (5 bases each). The length of the CDR3 is 15 residues. With 2 bases removed from V and 5 bases from J, the gap between germline ends came to 16 bases. From germline, CDR1 is MNHEY and CDR2 SVGAGI.

This clonotype has at least ten counts. The J gene is TRBJ1-2, the V gene TRBV12-3 or TRBV12-4; TRBD1 agrees at 12 bases. This CDR3 has 16 residues. Germline trimming cut 6 bases from V and 5 bases from J; bases unmatched to any gene: 10. The DNA for the CDR3 is TGTGCCAGCAGCACGAGTCCGGGACAGGGGGCTTATGGCTACACCTTC. Translating gives CASSTSPGQGAYGYTF.

The chain couples TRBV7-8 to TRBJ2-2, with D unclear. The CDR3 runs to 9 residues. The V gene's germline CDR1 is SGHVS and CDR2 FQNEAQ. The CDR3: CALGGELFF. CDR3 DNA sequence: TGTGCATTGGGAGGGGAGCTGTTTTTT.

This clonotype occurred many times. The chain couples TRBV6-5 to TRBJ2-7, with 9 nucleotides matching TRBD1. This CDR3 comprises 17 residues. J was trimmed by 2 bases and V by 6 bases; bases with no gene match: 14. Germline V CDR1 and CDR2: MNHEY, SVGAGI. The CDR3 DNA reads TGTGCCAGCAGCTCCGGGACAGGGTTTCCTTACGCCTACGAGCAGTACTTC. Its protein is CASSSGTGFPYAYEQYF.

The chain uses TRBV18 and TRBJ2-7; 12 bases align to TRBD1. Germline CDR1 is KGHSH and CDR2 is LQKENI. This CDR3 comprises 15 residues. Trimming cost V 3 bases and J 4 bases; bases outside gene matches: 4. CDR3 sequence reads: CASSPPGQGAYEQYF. The CDR3 nucleotides read TGTGCCAGCTCACCCCCGGGACAGGGGGCTTACGAGCAGTACTTC. Full variable domain (rest looked up from reference TRBV18 and TRBJ2-7): NAGVMQNPRHLVRRRGQEARLRCSPMKGHSHVYWYRQLPEEGLKFMVYLQKENIIDESGMPKERFSAEFPKEGPSILRIQQVVRGDSAAYFCASSPPGQGAYEQYFGPGTRLTVT.

There are many counts of this clonotype. In nucleotides, the CDR3 is TGTGCCAGCAGCCAAGGATCGGGAGCGGGGCAGTACTTC. It encodes CASSQGSGAGQYF. The V and J genes are TRBV3-1 and TRBJ2-7; a weak D match, TRBD2 (6 bases). The CDR3 loop spans 13 amino acids. Trimming removed 1 base at V and 9 bases at J, with 13 bases between. Germline V gene data show CDR1 as LGHDT and CDR2 as YNNKEL (reference sequence).

This clonotype was seen repeatedly, ten times or more. This rearrangement joins TRBV19 to TRBJ2-4, with 9 bases lining up with TRBD1. Germline trimming cut 4 bases from V and 6 bases from J; bases unmatched to any gene: 4. Germline V gene sequence: CDR1 LNHDA, CDR2 SQIVND (reference sequence). CDR3 length equals 14 residues. For the CDR3, the DNA is TGTGCCAGTAGTACCCGACAGGGGGTAAACATTCAGTACTTC. Translation: CASSTRQGVNIQYF.

This clonotype has a count of ten or more. The chain recombines TRBV11-2 with TRBJ2-2; 8 bases are a match to TRBD1. Germline trimming cut 1 base from V and 1 base from J; bases unmatched to any gene: 2. The CDR3 extends over 16 amino acids. From germline, CDR1 is SGHAT and CDR2 FQNNGV. The CDR3 coding sequence is TGTGCCAGCAGCTTAGGCGGGACAGGGAACACCGGGGAGCTGTTTTTT. It yields the protein CASSLGGTGNTGELFF.

This clonotype was found many times. The V gene is TRBV15, the J gene TRBJ2-5, with D possibly matching TRBD1 (5 bases). Trimming cost V 1 base and J 3 bases, with 12 bases left between them. Germline V CDR1 and CDR2: LNHNV, YYDKDF (reference sequence). The CDR3 runs to 15 residues. The CDR3 loop reads CATSRGPGSEETQYF. The CDR3 DNA reads TGTGCCACCAGCAGAGGCCCAGGGTCGGAAGAGACCCAGTACTTC.

This clonotype was detected ten times or more. The chain uses TRBV11-2 and TRBJ2-7; the D call may be TRBD1 or TRBD2 (5 bases each). The CDR3 spans 11 residues. Trimming stripped 11 bases from V and 1 base from J, with 9 bases between. Germline loops: CDR1 SGHAT, CDR2 FQNNGV. The CDR3 nucleotides are TGTGCCGCTGGGGGTTCCTACGAGCAGTACTTC. This gives the protein CAAGGSYEQYF. Full variable domain (missing parts from reference TRBV11-2 and TRBJ2-7): EAGVAQSPRYKIIEKRQSVAFWCNPISGHATLYWYQQILGQGPKLLIQFQNNGVVDDSQLPKDRFSAERLKGVDSTLKIQPAKLEDSAVYLCAAGGSYEQYFGPGTRLTVT.

This clonotype was detected ten times or more. This rearrangement joins TRBV12-3 or TRBV12-4 to TRBJ1-1; 8 bases fit TRBD1. The CDR3 consists of 15 residues. V lost 0 bases to trimming and J lost 2 bases; unmatched junction nucleotides: 2. CDR3 region: CASSLAQGANTEAFF. Here the CDR3 DNA reads TGTGCCAGCAGTTTAGCTCAGGGGGCTAACACTGAAGCTTTCTTT.

The chain links TRBV6-1 to TRBJ1-5; D may be TRBD1 (6 bases). Germline V gives CDR1 MNHNS, CDR2 SASEGT. The CDR3 has 14 residues. Trimming shortened V by 5 bases and J by 5 bases, and 13 bases separated the two germline ends. CDR3: CASSLAAGDQPQHF. The CDR3 DNA follows: TGTGCCAGCAGTCTAGCGGCAGGGGATCAGCCCCAGCATTTT.